Listed below are T cell receptor beta chains from one sample, sequenced in a study of cytomegalovirus exposure and HLA in healthy donors. The repertoire was sequenced with immunoSEQ multiplex PCR; TCRdb's copy has only in-frame clones and lacks some. The sample lists 150,000 to 200,000 clones; roughly three quarters were seen once. Source material: PBMCs. These TCRs come from a male donor in good health and CMV-seronegative. Each CDR3 is given with its conserved first and last residue. The D gene is left open where the match is weak.

j_call v_call d_call cdr3_aa
TRBJ1-1 TRBV29-1 - CSVIREGTEAFF
TRBJ1-6 TRBV27 - CASSAEGVYNSPLHF
TRBJ2-7 TRBV7-2 - CASSLYYLGQGGSEQYF
TRBJ2-2 TRBV7-3 TRBD2 CASSLRLAGVPGGELFF
TRBJ2-2 TRBV30 - CAWSVPGVGTGELFF
TRBJ2-7 TRBV9 - CASSHSGSSYEQYF
TRBJ2-5 TRBV28 TRBD2 CASIRRGGSGTQYF
TRBJ1-1 TRBV5-1 - CASSFSVGENTEAFF
TRBJ1-5 TRBV2 TRBD1 CATLGQGNQPQHF
TRBJ2-7 TRBV27 TRBD1 CASRRTGFYEQYF
TRBJ2-2 TRBV5-1 - CASTLGGNTGELFF
TRBJ2-3 TRBV18 TRBD1 CASSPQGVTDTQYF
TRBJ1-5 TRBV6-1 TRBD1 CASSGGQGARLNQPQHF
TRBJ1-5 TRBV6-1 - CASSSLQGSNQPQHF
TRBJ2-3 TRBV5-1 - CASSSSITDTQYF
TRBJ2-2 TRBV11-3 TRBD2 CASSPGGGNTGELFF
TRBJ1-5 TRBV7-8 - CASSLMSSNQPQHF
TRBJ2-1 TRBV27 - CASSPIGRWSYNEQFF
TRBJ2-7 TRBV5-1 TRBD2 CASSPRVAGGLSSYEQYF
TRBJ2-2 TRBV19 TRBD1 CASRIQGVGELFF
TRBJ2-3 TRBV13 - CASSFFRSSTDTQYF
TRBJ1-3 TRBV4-1 - CASSQIFRVSGSGNTIYF
TRBJ1-2 TRBV28 TRBD1 CASIFSGWQGAWGYTF
TRBJ1-2 TRBV6-6 TRBD1 CASSPSRGQEGYTF
TRBJ2-1 TRBV2 - CASSDGEYRNEQFF
TRBJ2-5 TRBV7-6 TRBD2 CASSWGGQGGETQYF
TRBJ1-6 TRBV28 - CASRPGQIYNSPLHF
TRBJ2-2 TRBV18 - CASSPRGTIKRLNTGELFF
- TRBV5-6 TRBD1 CASSLNGDSSYEQYF
TRBJ1-3 TRBV4-1 - CASSQDSERTTGNTIYF
TRBJ2-5 TRBV7-2 TRBD1 CASSSRGTGTLETQYF
TRBJ2-3 TRBV19 TRBD1 CASSIRGQSTDTQYF
TRBJ2-7 TRBV5-1 TRBD1 CASSIDRGISYEQYF
TRBJ2-7 TRBV7-2 - CASSPPAGTAYEQYF
TRBJ1-4 TRBV18 - CASSGSRNEKLFF
TRBJ1-1 TRBV5-4 - CASSRPDSNTEAFF
TRBJ1-5 TRBV9 TRBD1 CASSVEGGAGQPQHF
TRBJ2-5 TRBV9 - CASSGHGFSQETQYF
TRBJ2-5 TRBV6-4 TRBD2 CASSASGGAETQYF
TRBJ2-4 TRBV30 - CAWSGPTLLAKNIQYF
TRBJ1-2 TRBV14 - CASSQEPERSGGYTF
TRBJ1-4 TRBV28 TRBD1 CASSFRGQGANGGKLFF
TRBJ2-1 TRBV5-1 TRBD2 CASSLGTSSYNEQFF
TRBJ2-1 TRBV20-1 - CSVESQGEQFF
TRBJ1-2 TRBV5-6 - CASSLGRRFPNYGYTF
TRBJ1-1 TRBV7-9 - CASRRRFQAGTEAFF
TRBJ2-4 TRBV5-1 - CASSMRDSLASNIQYF